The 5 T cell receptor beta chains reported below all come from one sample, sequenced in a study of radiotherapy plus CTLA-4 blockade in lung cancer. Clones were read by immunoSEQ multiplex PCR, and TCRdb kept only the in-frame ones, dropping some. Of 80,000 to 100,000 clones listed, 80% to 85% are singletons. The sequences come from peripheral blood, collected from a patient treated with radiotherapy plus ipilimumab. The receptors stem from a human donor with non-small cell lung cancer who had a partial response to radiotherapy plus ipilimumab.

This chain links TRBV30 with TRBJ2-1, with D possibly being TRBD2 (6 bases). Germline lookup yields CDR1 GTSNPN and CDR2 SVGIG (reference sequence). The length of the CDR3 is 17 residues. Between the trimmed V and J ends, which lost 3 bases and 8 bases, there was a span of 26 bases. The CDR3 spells CAWRGRTSRDSTYEQFF. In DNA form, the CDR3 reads TGTGCCTGGAGGGGTCGGACATCTCGGGACTCCACGTATGAGCAGTTCTTC.

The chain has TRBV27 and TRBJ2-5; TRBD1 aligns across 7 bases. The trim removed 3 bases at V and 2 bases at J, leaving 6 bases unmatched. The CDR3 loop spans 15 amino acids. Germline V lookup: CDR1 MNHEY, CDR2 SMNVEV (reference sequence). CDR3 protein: CASSLKGGGQETQYF. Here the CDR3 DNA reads TGTGCCAGCAGTTTGAAAGGGGGCGGTCAAGAGACCCAGTACTTC.

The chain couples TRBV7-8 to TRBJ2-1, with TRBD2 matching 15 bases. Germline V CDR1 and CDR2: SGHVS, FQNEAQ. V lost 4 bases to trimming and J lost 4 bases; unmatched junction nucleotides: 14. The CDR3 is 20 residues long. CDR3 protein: CASSSAGRTSGRALYNEQFF. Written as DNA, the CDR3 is TGTGCCAGCAGCTCCGCGGGGCGGACTAGCGGGAGGGCCCTGTACAATGAGCAGTTCTTC.

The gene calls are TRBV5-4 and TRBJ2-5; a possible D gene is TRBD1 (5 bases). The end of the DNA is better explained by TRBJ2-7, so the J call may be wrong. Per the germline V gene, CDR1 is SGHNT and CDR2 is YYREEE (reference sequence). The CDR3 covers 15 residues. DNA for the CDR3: TGTGCCAGCAGCCCCGTTGGGGCAGGACCCTACGAGCAGTACTTC. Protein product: CASSPVGAGPYEQYF.

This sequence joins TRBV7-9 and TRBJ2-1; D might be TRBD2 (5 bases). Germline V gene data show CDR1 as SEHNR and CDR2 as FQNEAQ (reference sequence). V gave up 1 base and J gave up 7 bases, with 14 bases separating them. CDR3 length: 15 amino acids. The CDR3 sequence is CASSLGSSVGNEQFF. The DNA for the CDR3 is TGTGCCAGCAGCTTAGGTAGTAGCGTGGGGAATGAGCAGTTCTTC.